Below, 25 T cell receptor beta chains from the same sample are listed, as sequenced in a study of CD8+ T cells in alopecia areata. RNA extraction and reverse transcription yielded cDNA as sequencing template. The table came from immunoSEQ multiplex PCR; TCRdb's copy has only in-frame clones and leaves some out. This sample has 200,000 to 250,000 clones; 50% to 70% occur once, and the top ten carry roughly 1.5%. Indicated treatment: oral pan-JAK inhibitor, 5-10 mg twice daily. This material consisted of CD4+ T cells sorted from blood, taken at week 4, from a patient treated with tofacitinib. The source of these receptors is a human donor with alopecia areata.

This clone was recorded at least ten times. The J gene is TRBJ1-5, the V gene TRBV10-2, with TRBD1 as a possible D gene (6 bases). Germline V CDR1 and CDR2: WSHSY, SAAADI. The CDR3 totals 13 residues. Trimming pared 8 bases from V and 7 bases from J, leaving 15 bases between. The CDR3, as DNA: TGCGCCAGCGTCGACAGGCCGGGACAGCCCCAGCATTTT. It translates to CASVDRPGQPQHF.

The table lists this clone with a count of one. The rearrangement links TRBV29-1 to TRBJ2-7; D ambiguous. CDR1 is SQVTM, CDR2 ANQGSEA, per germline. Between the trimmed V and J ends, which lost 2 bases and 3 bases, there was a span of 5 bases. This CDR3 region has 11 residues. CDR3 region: CSVEQDYEQYF. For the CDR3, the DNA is TGCAGCGTTGAACAGGACTACGAGCAGTACTTC.

For the CDR3, the DNA is TGTGCCAGCAGCGGACAGGGTAACTCACCCCTCCACTTT. The encoded protein is CASSGQGNSPLHF. The rearrangement links TRBV28 to TRBJ1-6; TRBD1 matches at 8 bases. Germline lookup yields CDR1 MDHEN and CDR2 SYDVKM. The CDR3 extends over 13 amino acids. V dropped 6 bases and J dropped 10; count of bases not matched to a gene: 5.

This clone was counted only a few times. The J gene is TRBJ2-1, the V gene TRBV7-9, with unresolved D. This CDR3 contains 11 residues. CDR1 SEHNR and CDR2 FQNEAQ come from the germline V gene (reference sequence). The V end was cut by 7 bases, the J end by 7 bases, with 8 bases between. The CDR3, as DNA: TGTGCCAGCACCGTTAGGAATGAGCAGTTCTTC. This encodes CASTVRNEQFF.

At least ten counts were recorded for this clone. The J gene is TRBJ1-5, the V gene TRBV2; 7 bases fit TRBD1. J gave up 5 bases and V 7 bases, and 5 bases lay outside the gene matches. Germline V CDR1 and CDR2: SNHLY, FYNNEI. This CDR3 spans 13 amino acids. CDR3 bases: TGTGCCAGCAAAGGGACAGCTTATCAGCCCCAGCATTTT. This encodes CASKGTAYQPQHF.

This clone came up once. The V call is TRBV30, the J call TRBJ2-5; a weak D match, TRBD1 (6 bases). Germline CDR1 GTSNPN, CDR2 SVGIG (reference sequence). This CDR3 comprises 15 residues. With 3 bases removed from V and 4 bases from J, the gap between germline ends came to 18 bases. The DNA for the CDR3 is TGTGCCTGGAGCTATAATTCGGACAGCCGAGAGACCCAGTACTTC. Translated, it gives CAWSYNSDSRETQYF.

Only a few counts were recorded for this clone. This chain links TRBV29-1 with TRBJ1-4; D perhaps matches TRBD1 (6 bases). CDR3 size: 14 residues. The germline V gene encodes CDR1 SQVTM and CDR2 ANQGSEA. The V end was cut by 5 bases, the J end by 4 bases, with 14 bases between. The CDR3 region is CSVSSAGVNEKLFF. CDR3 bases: TGCAGCGTTTCGTCCGCAGGGGTTAATGAAAAACTGTTTTTT.

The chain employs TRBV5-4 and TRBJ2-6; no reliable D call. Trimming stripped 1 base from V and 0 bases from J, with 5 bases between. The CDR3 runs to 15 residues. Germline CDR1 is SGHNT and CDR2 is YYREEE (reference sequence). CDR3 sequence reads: CASSLRVSGANVLTF. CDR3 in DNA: TGTGCCAGCAGCTTGAGGGTCTCTGGGGCCAACGTCCTGACTTTC.

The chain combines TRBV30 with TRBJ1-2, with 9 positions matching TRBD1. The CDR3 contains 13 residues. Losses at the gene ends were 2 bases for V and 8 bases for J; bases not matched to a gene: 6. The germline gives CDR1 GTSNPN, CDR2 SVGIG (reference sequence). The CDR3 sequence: CAWSPQGAIGYTF. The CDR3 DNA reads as TGTGCCTGGAGTCCACAGGGGGCGATAGGCTACACCTTC.

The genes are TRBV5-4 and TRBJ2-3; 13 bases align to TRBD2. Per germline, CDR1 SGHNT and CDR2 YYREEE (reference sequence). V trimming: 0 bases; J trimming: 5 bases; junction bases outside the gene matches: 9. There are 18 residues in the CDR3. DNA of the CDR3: TGTGCCAGCAGCTTGGGTTCTAGCGGGACTAGCGGGAAAGATACGCAGTATTTT. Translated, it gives CASSLGSSGTSGKDTQYF.

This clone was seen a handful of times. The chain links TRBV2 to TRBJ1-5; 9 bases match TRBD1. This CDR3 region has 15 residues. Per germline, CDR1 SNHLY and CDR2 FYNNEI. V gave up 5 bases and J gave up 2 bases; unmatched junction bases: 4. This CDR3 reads CASSSDRGRNQPQHF. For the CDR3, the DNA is TGTGCCAGCAGTTCGGACAGGGGACGCAATCAGCCCCAGCATTTT.

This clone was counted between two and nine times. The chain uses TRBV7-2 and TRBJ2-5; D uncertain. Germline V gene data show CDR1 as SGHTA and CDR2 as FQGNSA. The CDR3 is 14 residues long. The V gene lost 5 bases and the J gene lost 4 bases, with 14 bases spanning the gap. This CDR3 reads CASSVGLDGETQYF. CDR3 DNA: TGTGCCAGCAGCGTAGGTCTCGACGGAGAGACCCAGTACTTC.

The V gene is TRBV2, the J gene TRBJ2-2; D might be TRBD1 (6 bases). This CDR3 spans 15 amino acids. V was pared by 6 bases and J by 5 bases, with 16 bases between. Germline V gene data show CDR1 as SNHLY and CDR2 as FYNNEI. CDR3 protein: CASRGTTGWTGELFF. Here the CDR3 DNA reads TGTGCCAGCAGAGGAACCACAGGGTGGACCGGGGAGCTGTTTTTT.

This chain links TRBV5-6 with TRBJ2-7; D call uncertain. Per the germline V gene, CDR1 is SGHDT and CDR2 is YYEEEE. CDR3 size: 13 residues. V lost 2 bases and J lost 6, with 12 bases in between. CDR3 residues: CASSLDPMGEQYF. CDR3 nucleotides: TGTGCCAGCAGCTTAGACCCAATGGGCGAGCAGTACTTC.

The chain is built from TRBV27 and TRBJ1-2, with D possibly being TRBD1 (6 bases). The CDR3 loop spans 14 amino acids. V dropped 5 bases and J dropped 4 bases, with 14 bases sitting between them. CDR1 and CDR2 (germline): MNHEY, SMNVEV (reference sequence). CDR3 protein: CASSPSGAAYGYTF. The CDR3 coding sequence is TGTGCCAGCAGTCCGTCAGGGGCTGCCTATGGCTACACCTTC.

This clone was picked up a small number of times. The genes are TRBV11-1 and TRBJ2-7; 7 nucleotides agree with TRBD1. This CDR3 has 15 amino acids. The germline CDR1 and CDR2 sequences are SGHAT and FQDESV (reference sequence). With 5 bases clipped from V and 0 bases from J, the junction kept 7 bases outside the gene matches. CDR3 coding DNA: TGTGCCAGCAGCATCTCTGGGACAGTCTCCTACGAGCAGTACTTC. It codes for CASSISGTVSYEQYF. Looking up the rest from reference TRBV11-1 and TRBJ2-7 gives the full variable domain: EAEVAQSPRYKITEKSQAVAFWCDPISGHATLYWYRQILGQGPELLVQFQDESVVDDSQLPKDRFSAERLKGVDSTLKIQPAELGDSAMYLCASSISGTVSYEQYFGPGTRLTVT.

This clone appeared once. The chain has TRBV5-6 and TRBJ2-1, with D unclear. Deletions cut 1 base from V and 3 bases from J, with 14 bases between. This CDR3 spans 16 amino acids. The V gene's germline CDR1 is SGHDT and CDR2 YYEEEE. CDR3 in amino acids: CASSLRVRALYNEQFF. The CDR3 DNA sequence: TGTGCCAGCAGCTTGCGGGTCCGGGCCCTCTACAATGAGCAGTTCTTC. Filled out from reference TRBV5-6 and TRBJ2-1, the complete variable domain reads DAGVTQSPTHLIKTRGQQVTLRCSPKSGHDTVSWYQQALGQGPQFIFQYYEEEERQRGNFPDRFSGHQFPNYSSELNVNALLLGDSALYLCASSLRVRALYNEQFFGPGTRLTVL.

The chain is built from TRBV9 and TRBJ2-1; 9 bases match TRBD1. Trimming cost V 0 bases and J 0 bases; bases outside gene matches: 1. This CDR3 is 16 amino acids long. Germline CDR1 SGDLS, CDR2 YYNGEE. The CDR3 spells CASSVEDRGSYNEQFF. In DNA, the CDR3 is TGTGCCAGCAGCGTAGAGGACAGGGGCTCCTACAATGAGCAGTTCTTC.

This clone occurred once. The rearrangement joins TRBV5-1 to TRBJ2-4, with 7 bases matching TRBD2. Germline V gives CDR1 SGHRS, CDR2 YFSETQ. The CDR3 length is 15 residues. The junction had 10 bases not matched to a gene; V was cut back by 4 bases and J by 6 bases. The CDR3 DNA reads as TGCGCCAGCAGCCCCGATCAGGGCGGGGGAAACATTCAGTACTTC. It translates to CASSPDQGGGNIQYF.

The CDR3 nucleotides read TGCAGCGCGCTAGGACACGAGAACACTGAAGCTTTCTTT. Translating gives CSALGHENTEAFF. The rearrangement links TRBV29-1 to TRBJ1-1; a weak D match, TRBD1 (5 bases). CDR1 is SQVTM and CDR2 is ANQGSEA in the germline V gene. This CDR3 region has 13 residues. Trimming cost V 7 bases and J 1 base, with 13 bases left between them.

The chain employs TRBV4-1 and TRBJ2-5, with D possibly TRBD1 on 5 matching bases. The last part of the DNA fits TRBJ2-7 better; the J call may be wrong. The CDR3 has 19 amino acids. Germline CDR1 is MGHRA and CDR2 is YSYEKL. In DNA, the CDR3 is TGCGCCAGCAGCCCCTTGTCACTCAAGGGGCAAAGCCTTACCTACGAGCAGTACTTC. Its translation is CASSPLSLKGQSLTYEQYF.

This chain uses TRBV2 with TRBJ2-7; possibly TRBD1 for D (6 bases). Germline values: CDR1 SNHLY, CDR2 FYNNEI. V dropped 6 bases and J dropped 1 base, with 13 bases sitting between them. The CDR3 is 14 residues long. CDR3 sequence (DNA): TGTGCCAGCAGGGAACAGGGACCGTCCTACGAGCAGTACTTC. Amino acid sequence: CASREQGPSYEQYF.

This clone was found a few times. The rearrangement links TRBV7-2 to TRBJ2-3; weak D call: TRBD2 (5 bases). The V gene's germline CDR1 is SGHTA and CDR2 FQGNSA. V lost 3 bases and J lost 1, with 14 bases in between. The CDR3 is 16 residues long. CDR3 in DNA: TGTGCCAGCAGCTTGAGGTCTGGGAGAGGCACAGATACGCAGTATTTT. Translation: CASSLRSGRGTDTQYF.

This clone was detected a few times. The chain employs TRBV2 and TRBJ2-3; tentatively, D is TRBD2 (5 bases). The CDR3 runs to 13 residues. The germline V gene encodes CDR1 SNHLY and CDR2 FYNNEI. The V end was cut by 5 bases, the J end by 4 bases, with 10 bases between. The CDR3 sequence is CASSPGVSDTQYF. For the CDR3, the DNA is TGTGCCAGCAGTCCCGGGGTCTCAGATACGCAGTATTTT. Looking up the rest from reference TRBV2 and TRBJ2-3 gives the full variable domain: EPEVTQTPSHQVTQMGQEVILRCVPISNHLYFYWYRQILGQKVEFLVSFYNNEISEKSEIFDDQFSVERPDGSNFTLKIRSTKLEDSAMYFCASSPGVSDTQYFGPGTRLTVL.

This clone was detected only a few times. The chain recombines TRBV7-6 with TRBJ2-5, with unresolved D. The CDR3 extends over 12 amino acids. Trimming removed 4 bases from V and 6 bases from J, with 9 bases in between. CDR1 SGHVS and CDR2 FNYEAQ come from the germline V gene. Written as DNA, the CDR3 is TGTGCCAGCAGCTCCCCCGGCCAGACCCAGTACTTC. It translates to CASSSPGQTQYF. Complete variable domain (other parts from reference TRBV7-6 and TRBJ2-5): GAGVSQSPRYKVTKRGQDVALRCDPISGHVSLYWYRQALGQGPEFLTYFNYEAQQDKSGLPNDRFSAERPEGSISTLTIQRTEQRDSAMYRCASSSPGQTQYFGPGTRLLVL.